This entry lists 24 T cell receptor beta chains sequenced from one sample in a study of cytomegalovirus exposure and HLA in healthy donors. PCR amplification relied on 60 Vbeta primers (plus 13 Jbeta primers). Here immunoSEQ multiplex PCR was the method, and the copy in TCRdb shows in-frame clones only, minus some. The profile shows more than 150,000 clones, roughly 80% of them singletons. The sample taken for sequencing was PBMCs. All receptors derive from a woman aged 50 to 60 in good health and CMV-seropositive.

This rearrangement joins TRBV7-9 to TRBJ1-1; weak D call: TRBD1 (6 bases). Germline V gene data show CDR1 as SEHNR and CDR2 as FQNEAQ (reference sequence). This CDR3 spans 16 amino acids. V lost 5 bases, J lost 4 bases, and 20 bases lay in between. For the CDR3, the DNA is TGTGCCAGCAGCGCCTGGGGGGGCGGGTGGGGCACTGAAGCTTTCTTT. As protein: CASSAWGGGWGTEAFF.

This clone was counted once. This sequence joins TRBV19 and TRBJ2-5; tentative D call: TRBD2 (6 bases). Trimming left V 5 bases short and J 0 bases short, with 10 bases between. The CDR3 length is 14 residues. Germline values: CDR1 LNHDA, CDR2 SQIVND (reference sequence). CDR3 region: CASSLREYQETQYF. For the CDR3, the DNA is TGTGCCAGTAGTCTCCGGGAGTACCAAGAGACCCAGTACTTC.

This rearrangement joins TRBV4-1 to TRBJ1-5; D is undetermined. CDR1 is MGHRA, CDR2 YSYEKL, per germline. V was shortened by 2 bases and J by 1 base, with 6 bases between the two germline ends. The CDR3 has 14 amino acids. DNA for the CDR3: TGCGCCAGCAGCCAAATGGAGAGCAATCAGCCCCAGCATTTT. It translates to CASSQMESNQPQHF.

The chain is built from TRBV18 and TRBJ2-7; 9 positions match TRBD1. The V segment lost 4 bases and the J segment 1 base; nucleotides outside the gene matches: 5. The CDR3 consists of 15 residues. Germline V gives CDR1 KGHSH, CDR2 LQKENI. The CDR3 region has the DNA TGTGCCAGCTCACTAGGGGGACAGGGATCCTACGAGCAGTACTTC. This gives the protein CASSLGGQGSYEQYF. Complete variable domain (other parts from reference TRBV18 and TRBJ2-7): NAGVMQNPRHLVRRRGQEARLRCSPMKGHSHVYWYRQLPEEGLKFMVYLQKENIIDESGMPKERFSAEFPKEGPSILRIQQVVRGDSAAYFCASSLGGQGSYEQYFGPGTRLTVT.

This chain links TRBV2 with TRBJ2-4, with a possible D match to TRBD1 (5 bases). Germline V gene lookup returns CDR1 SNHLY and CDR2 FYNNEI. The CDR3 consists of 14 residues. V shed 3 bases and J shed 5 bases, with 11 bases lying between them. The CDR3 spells CASSETRQQNIQYF. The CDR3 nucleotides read TGTGCCAGCAGTGAGACCCGACAGCAAAACATTCAGTACTTC.

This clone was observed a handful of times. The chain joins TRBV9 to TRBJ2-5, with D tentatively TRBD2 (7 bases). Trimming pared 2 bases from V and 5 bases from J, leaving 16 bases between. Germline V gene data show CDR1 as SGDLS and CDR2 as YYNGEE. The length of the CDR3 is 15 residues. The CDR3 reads CASSVRGAGGETQYF. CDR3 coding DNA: TGTGCCAGCAGCGTCCGGGGGGCAGGAGGGGAGACCCAGTACTTC. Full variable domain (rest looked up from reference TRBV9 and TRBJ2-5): DSGVTQTPKHLITATGQRVTLRCSPRSGDLSVYWYQQSLDQGLQFLIQYYNGEERAKGNILERFSAQQFPDLHSELNLSSLELGDSALYFCASSVRGAGGETQYFGPGTRLLVL.

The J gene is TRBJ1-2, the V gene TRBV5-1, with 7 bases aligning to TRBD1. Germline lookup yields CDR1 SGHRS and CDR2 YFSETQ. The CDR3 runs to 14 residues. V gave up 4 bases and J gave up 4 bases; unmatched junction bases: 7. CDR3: CASSPGDSPYGYTF. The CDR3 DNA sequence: TGCGCCAGCAGCCCAGGGGACAGCCCCTATGGCTACACCTTC.

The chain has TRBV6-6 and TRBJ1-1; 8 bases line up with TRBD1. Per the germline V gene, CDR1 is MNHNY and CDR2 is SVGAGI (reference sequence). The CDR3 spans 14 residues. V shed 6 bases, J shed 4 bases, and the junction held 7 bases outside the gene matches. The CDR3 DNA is TGTGCCAGCAGCTCCCCCGGACAGGGCACTGAAGCTTTCTTT. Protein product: CASSSPGQGTEAFF.

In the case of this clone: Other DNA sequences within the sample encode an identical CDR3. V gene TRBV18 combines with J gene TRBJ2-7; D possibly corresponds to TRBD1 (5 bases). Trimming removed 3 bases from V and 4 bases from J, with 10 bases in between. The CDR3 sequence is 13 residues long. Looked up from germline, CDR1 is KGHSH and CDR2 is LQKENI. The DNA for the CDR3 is TGTGCCAGCTCACCCCAGGGTGCGTACGAGCAGTACTTC. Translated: CASSPQGAYEQYF.

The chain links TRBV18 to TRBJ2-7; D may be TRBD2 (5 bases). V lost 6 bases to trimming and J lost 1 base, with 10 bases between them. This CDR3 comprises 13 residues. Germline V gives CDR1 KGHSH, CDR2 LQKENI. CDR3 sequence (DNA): TGTGCCAGCTCCCTCAGCGGTTCCTACGAGCAGTACTTC. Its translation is CASSLSGSYEQYF.

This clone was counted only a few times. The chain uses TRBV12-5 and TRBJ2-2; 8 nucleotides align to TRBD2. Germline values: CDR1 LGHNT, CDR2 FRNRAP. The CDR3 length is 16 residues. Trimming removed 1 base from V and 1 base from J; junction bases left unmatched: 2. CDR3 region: CASGLGSGGNTGELFF. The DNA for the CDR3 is TGTGCTAGTGGTTTGGGGAGCGGGGGGAACACCGGGGAGCTGTTTTTT.

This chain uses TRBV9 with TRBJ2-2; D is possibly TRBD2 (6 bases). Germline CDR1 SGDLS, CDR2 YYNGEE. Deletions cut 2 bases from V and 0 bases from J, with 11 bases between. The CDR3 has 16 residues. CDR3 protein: CASSVGGQTNTGELFF. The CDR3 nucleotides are TGTGCCAGCAGCGTGGGGGGTCAAACGAACACCGGGGAGCTGTTTTTT.

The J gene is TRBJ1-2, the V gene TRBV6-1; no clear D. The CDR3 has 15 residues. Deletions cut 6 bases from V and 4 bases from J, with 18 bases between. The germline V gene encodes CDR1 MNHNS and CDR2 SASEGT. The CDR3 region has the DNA TGTGCCAGCAGCGAATCCGTTGCAGGTAGCTATGGCTACACCTTC. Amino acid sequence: CASSESVAGSYGYTF.

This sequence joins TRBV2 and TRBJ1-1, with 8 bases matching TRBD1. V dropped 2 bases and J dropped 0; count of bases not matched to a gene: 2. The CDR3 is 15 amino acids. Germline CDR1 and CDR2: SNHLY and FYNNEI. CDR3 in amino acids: CASSERDRLNTEAFF. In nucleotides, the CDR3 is TGTGCCAGCAGTGAACGGGACAGGCTGAACACTGAAGCTTTCTTT.

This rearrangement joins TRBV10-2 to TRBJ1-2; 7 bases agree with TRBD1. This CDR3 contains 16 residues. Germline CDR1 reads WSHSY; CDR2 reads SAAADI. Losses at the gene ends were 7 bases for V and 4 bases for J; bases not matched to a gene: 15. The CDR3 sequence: CASTKDPGQSIYGYTF. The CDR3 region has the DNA TGCGCCAGCACCAAGGACCCGGGACAGTCTATCTATGGCTACACCTTC.

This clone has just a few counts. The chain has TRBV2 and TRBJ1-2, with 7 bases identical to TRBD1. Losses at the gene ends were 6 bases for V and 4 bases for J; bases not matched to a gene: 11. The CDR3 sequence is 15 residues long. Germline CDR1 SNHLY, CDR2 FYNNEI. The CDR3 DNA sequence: TGTGCCAGCAGCCTTCTGGGACAGACCCTCTATGGCTACACCTTC. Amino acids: CASSLLGQTLYGYTF.

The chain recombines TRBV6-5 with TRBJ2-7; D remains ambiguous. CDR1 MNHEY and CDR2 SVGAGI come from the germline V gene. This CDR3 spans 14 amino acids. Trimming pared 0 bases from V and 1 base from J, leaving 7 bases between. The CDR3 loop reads CASSYSARSYEQYF. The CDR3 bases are TGTGCCAGCAGTTACTCCGCCAGATCCTACGAGCAGTACTTC.

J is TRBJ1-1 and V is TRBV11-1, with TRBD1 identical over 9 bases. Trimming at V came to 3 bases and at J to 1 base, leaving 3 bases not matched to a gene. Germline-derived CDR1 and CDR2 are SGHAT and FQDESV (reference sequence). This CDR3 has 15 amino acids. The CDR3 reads CASSLGQGGNTEAFF. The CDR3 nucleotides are TGTGCCAGCAGCTTGGGACAGGGTGGGAACACTGAAGCTTTCTTT.

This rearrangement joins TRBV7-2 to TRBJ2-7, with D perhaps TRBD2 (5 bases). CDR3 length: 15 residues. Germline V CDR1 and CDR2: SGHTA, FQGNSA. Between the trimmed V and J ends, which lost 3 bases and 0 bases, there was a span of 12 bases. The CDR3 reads CASSLDSRSSYEQYF. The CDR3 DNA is TGTGCCAGCAGCTTGGACTCCCGGAGCTCCTACGAGCAGTACTTC.

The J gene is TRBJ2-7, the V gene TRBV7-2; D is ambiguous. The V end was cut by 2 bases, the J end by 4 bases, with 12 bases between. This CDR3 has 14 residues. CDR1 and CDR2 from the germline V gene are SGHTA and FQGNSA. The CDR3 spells CASSLPWARYEQYF. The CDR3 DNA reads TGTGCCAGCAGCTTACCCTGGGCGAGATACGAGCAGTACTTC.

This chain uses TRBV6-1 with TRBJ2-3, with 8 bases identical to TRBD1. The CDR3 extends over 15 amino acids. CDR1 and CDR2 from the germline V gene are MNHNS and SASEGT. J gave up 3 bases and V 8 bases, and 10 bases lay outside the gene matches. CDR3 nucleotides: TGTGCCAGCGTTTCCGGAGGACAGGGTACAGATACGCAGTATTTT. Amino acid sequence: CASVSGGQGTDTQYF.

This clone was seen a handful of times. CDR3 DNA: TGTGCCAGCAGCCCGGGGGTCTCCTACGAGCAGTACTTC. This encodes CASSPGVSYEQYF. This chain connects TRBV7-9 to TRBJ2-7; the D gene is possibly TRBD2 (6 bases). Germline assignment: CDR1 SEHNR and CDR2 FQNEAQ (reference sequence). V lost 5 bases and J 0 bases, leaving 8 bases between the germline ends. The CDR3 totals 13 residues.

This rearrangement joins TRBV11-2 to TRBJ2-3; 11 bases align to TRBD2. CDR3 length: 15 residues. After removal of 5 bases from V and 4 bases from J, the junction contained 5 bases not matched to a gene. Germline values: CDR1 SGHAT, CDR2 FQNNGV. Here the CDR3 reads CASSRSGGAADTQYF. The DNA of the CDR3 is TGTGCCAGCAGCCGTAGCGGGGGGGCCGCAGATACGCAGTATTTT.

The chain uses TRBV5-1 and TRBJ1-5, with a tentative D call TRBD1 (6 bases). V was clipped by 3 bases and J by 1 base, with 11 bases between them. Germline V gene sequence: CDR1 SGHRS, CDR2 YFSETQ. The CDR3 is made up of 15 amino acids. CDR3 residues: CASSSEGGSNQPQHF. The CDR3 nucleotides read TGCGCCAGCAGCTCCGAGGGGGGGAGCAATCAGCCCCAGCATTTT.